The TCR beta chain under discussion was sequenced for a study of T-cell reconstitution after alpha-beta-depleted transplantation in children. Findings and caveats of the study: Recipient T cells and thymic progenitors that survived were the source of the high TCRbeta diversity seen at day 60 in some patients. Reported findings indicate that, about two months after transplant, alpha-beta T cells came from several hundred expanded clones, which were derived from non-depleted graft cells. When one year had passed after transplant, most T-cell counts and diversity came from newly produced T cells.

A library of TCRbeta sequences, prepared with unique molecular identifiers, was generated. In TCRdb, the PCR reads were re-called with MiXCR into one record per CDR3 protein. The table records roughly 180,000 distinct CDR3 sequences, over 8.5% of them present only once. As concerns this clonotype: Its antigen is not known. A read error is possible here, since a much larger clone lies one base away. As the CDR3 is not closed by the conserved phenylalanine or tryptophan, this likely results from a read error.

Germline-derived CDR1 and CDR2 are DFQATT and SNEGSKA (reference sequence). V lost 6 bases to trimming and J lost 4 bases; unmatched junction nucleotides: 8. The CDR3 runs to 13 residues. The TCR originated in a boy younger than 10 with acute myeloid leukemia, due to receive a stem cell transplant. Here the sequenced sample was PBMCs, taken before TCRalphabeta/CD19-depleted stem cell transplant. J is TRBJ2-5 and V is TRBV20-1; TRBD1 matches 7 bases. The CDR3: CSAWGQWVETQYL. As DNA, the CDR3 is TGCAGTGCCTGGGGACAGTGGGTAGAGACCCAGTACTTA.